This T cell receptor beta chain is drawn from a study of T cells in Graves' hyperthyroidism and ophthalmopathy. The study's findings and limits: In blood, most of the thyroid clonotypes expanded above 0.001 were also present.

Trimming removed 6 bases from V and 11 bases from J, with 19 bases in between. The germline gives CDR1 MDHEN, CDR2 SYDVKM. This CDR3 spans 13 amino acids. TCR beta CDR3 sequences were amplified from RNA transcripts. HTBI primers were the set used in a first-round RT-PCR of the TCR CDR3. One entry per CDR3 protein results from TCRdb running MiXCR on the multiplex PCR reads. The table shows fewer than 600,000 distinct CDR3 sequences, with 14% occurring only once. Concerning this clonotype itself: Antigen unknown.

The definition of stable Graves' hyperthyroidism was no ophthalmopathy progression within 18 months. Each 10 ml fresh peripheral blood draw supplied the PBMCs. This TCR came from a woman aged 40-49 years with Graves' hyperthyroidism. V gene TRBV28 combines with J gene TRBJ1-1; tentative D call: TRBD1 (5 bases). Sequencing was performed on blood. CDR3 sequence (DNA): TGTGCCAGCAGGGGCGGGACTTGGGGCGACGCTTTCTTT. Its protein product is CASRGGTWGDAFF.